Listed below are T cell receptor beta chains from one sample, sequenced in a study of glioma-infiltrating T cells after dendritic cell vaccination. Produced via immunoSEQ multiplex PCR; TCRdb's table is partial and in-frame only. The sample yields roughly 100,000 clones, 90% seen once. The sample here was blood, taken after dendritic cell vaccination. These receptors all come from a human donor with glioblastoma. Each CDR3 is given with its conserved first and last residue. D genes are given only for firm matches. Size is stated for part of the rows, as once, few or many counts, or as a class when the clone is expanded.

>-|-|TRBJ2-3|TRBV5-1
TGCGCCAGCAGCTCCCAGGGGCCGCCTAGCACAGATACGCAGTATTTT
CASSSQGPPSTDTQYF
>-|TRBD2|TRBJ2-7|TRBV4-1
TGCGCCAGCAGACCCAGGACTAGTGCCTACGAGCAGTACTTC
CASRPRTSAYEQYF
>-|TRBD2|TRBJ2-3|TRBV2
TGTGCCAGCAGTGAAATATTACTAGCGGAGTATTTT
CASSEILLAEYF
>-|TRBD2|TRBJ2-7|TRBV7-2
TGTGCCAGCAGCGTACAACTAGCGGTGGACTACGAGCAGTACTTC
CASSVQLAVDYEQYF
>-|-|TRBJ2-4|TRBV6-1
TGTGCCAGCAGTGAATACGGCACAGGATTAGCCAAAAACATTCAGTACTTC
CASSEYGTGLAKNIQYF
>-|TRBD2|TRBJ2-5|TRBV2
TGTGCCAGCAGGGAGACTAGCGGGAGACAGACCCAGTACTTC
CASRETSGRQTQYF
>-|TRBD2|TRBJ2-5|TRBV18
TGTGCCAGCTCACCACCGGGACTAGCTACAGAGACCCAGTACTTC
CASSPPGLATETQYF
>-|-|TRBJ2-7|TRBV6-6
TGTGCCAGCAGTTACTTGGAGGGCGGCTACGAGCAGTACTTC
CASSYLEGGYEQYF
>-|-|TRBJ1-5|TRBV18
TGTGCCAGCTCACCCGGAGGGGGCAATCAGCCCCAGCATTTT
CASSPGGGNQPQHF
>once|-|TRBJ2-1|TRBV7-3
TGTGCCAGCAGCTTAAATAGGGGTTCAGATGAGCAGTTCTTC
CASSLNRGSDEQFF
>-|-|TRBJ2-2|TRBV10-2
TGCGCCAGCACTTTCCGGGCAGGGCCCACCGGGGAGCTGTTTTTT
CASTFRAGPTGELFF
>-|TRBD2|TRBJ2-3|TRBV7-8
TGTGCCAGCAGCTTCGGAGCGGGGGTCACAGATACGCAGTATTTT
CASSFGAGVTDTQYF
>-|TRBD2|TRBJ2-5|TRBV7-9
TGTGCCAGCAGCTCAACTAGCGATAGACGCGAGACCCAGTACTTC
CASSSTSDRRETQYF
>once|-|TRBJ2-1|TRBV11-3
TGTGCTAGCAGCTTAGGTCGGGGATCCTACAATGAGCAGTTCTTC
CASSLGRGSYNEQFF
>-|-|TRBJ2-1|TRBV11-3
TGTGCCAGCAGCTTAGCGGCGGCCCCGAGCTTTAATGAGCAGTTCTTC
CASSLAAAPSFNEQFF
>-|TRBD2|TRBJ2-7|TRBV6-1
TGTGCCAGCAGTGAACAACTAGCGGGGTTGAGCTCCTACGAGCAGTACTTC
CASSEQLAGLSSYEQYF
>-|TRBD1|TRBJ2-1|TRBV5-1
TGCGCCAGCAGCTCGGGGACAGGGCCCTACAATGAGCAGTTCTTC
CASSSGTGPYNEQFF
>-|-|TRBJ2-5|TRBV10-3
TGTGCCATCTCAGCCGTTTCAGGAACGGAGACCCAGTACTTC
CAISAVSGTETQYF
>once|TRBD2|TRBJ2-2|TRBV9
TGTGCCAGCAGCATGATAGCGGGGTACACCGGGGAGCTGTTTTTT
CASSMIAGYTGELFF
>-|-|TRBJ1-4|TRBV7-8
TGTGCCAGCAGTTCACAAAGTGAAAAACTGTTTTTT
CASSSQSEKLFF
>-|TRBD2|TRBJ2-1|TRBV7-7
TGTGCTAGCAGCTTAGTTGCGGGAGGGCCGGGAGAGCAGTTCTTC
CASSLVAGGPGEQFF
>-|-|TRBJ2-7|TRBV6-1
TGTGCCAGCAGAGAGGTAGGGGGGGATCCCTACGAGCAGTACTTC
CASREVGGDPYEQYF
>-|-|TRBJ2-3|TRBV27
TGTGCCAGCAGTTTATCGGACAGACTATCTAGCACAGATACGCAGTATTTT
CASSLSDRLSSTDTQYF
>-|-|TRBJ2-7|TRBV6-5
TGTGCCAGCAGTTACTCGAAGTCCAGCAGGGCCGTGGGGCAGTACTTC
CASSYSKSSRAVGQYF
>once|-|TRBJ1-1|TRBV29-1
TGCAGCGTTGCGAACACCCCTTTGAACACTGAAGCTTTCTTT
CSVANTPLNTEAFF
>-|-|TRBJ1-2|TRBV5-1
TGCGCCAGCAGCTTGGACGGTTATGGCTACACCTTC
CASSLDGYGYTF
>-|-|TRBJ2-1|TRBV9
TGTGCCAGCAGCGTAGAACCACTCTACAATGAGCAGTTCTTC
CASSVEPLYNEQFF
>-|-|TRBJ1-1|TRBV18
TGTGCCAGCTCACGCTCAGGGATGAACACTGAAGCTTTCTTT
CASSRSGMNTEAFF
>-|TRBD1|TRBJ1-5|TRBV6-1
TGTGCCAGCAGTGAAGCGGGACAGGGGGCTAGTCAGCCCCAGCATTTT
CASSEAGQGASQPQHF
>-|TRBD2|TRBJ2-7|TRBV5-8
TGTGCCAGCAGCTTTGGAACGGGAGGCCTCAGCTCCTACGAGCAGTACTTC
CASSFGTGGLSSYEQYF
>-|-|TRBJ1-2|TRBV5-1
TGCGCCAGCAGCCCCGGAGTCGGGACACACGGCTACACCTTC
CASSPGVGTHGYTF
>-|-|TRBJ1-2|TRBV7-3
TGTGCCAGCAGCTTAGAAGCGGGGGGCTACACCTTC
CASSLEAGGYTF
>-|TRBD1|TRBJ1-6|TRBV30
TGTGCCTGGAGTGGAACAGGGGGCAATTCACCCCTCCACTTT
CAWSGTGGNSPLHF
>few|-|TRBJ1-1|TRBV29-1
TGCAGCGTTGGGGAGGGGTACACTGAAGCTTTCTTT
CSVGEGYTEAFF
>-|TRBD1|TRBJ1-3|TRBV7-9
TGTGCCAGCAGCTTATCGACAGGGGGAAACACCATATATTTT
CASSLSTGGNTIYF
>-|-|TRBJ1-2|TRBV5-1
TGCGCCAGCAGCTTGGAGGCAGGCTATGGCTACACCTTC
CASSLEAGYGYTF